The following is a T cell receptor (beta chain) sequence with its context. Only in-frame clones appear in the TCRdb table, and some are missing; sequencing was by immunoSEQ multiplex PCR. This table holds approximately 79,000 clones, 85% found once. This sample is part of a study of OX40 agonist ivuxolimab in advanced cancers. Across the whole study: In this cohort, patients received ivuxolimab, an agonistic anti-OX40 (CD134) antibody.

Germline V gene lookup returns CDR1 LGHNA and CDR2 YSLEER. The CDR3 is 20 residues long. J gave up 0 bases and V 0 bases, and 11 bases lay outside the gene matches. This clonotype originated in an adult with an advanced solid tumor such as melanoma, head and neck, liver or kidney cancer. The material was CD4+ or CD8+ T cells sorted from blood, obtained in a trial of the OX40 agonist ivuxolimab. This sequence joins TRBV4-3 and TRBJ2-4; the match to TRBD2 covers 10 bases. CDR3 amino acids: CASSQDIPSGSRLAKNIQYF. The CDR3 region has the DNA TGCGCCAGCAGCCAAGATATCCCTAGCGGGAGTCGGCTAGCCAAAAACATTCAGTACTTC.